The rows below give T cell receptor beta chains drawn from one sample of a study of blood T cell repertoires in COVID-19. Sequencing was performed with immunoSEQ multiplex PCR; in TCRdb, only in-frame clones are kept and a portion is missing. The sample consists of around 64,000 clones, 79% of them appearing once. The material sequenced was peripheral blood. The receptors shown here come from a man aged 60-69 years with acute or convalescent COVID-19. Both conserved end residues are part of each CDR3. The order of the fields is J gene, D gene, V gene, clone size, CDR3 protein, CDR3 DNA. A D gene is named only where the DNA matches it firmly. Clone sizes are given selectively: once, few, many, or a class where the clone is expanded.

TRBJ1-1	-	TRBV6-1	-	CASSDNRRQYEAFF	TGTGCCAGCAGCGACAACAGGCGCCAGTATGAAGCTTTCTTT
TRBJ1-2	-	TRBV28	-	CASSPWGEVYGYTF	TGTGCCAGCAGTCCTTGGGGGGAGGTCTATGGCTACACCTTC
TRBJ2-7	-	TRBV7-9	-	CASSSATYEQYF	TGTGCCAGCAGCTCAGCCACCTACGAGCAGTACTTC
TRBJ1-5	-	TRBV28	-	CASSVPGFRPQHF	TGTGCCAGCAGTGTTCCAGGTTTTCGGCCCCAGCATTTT
TRBJ2-1	-	TRBV5-1	-	CASSSEGLNEQFF	TGCGCCAGCAGCTCCGAGGGCCTGAATGAGCAGTTCTTC
TRBJ1-1	-	TRBV11-2	-	CASSTAFGGGAEAFF	TGTGCCAGCAGCACCGCTTTCGGGGGAGGAGCTGAAGCTTTCTTT
TRBJ1-6	-	TRBV4-2	-	CASSLDASAYNSPLHF	TGTGCCAGCAGCCTCGATGCGAGCGCCTATAATTCACCCCTCCACTTT
TRBJ2-2	-	TRBV18	-	CASSPYTGELFF	TGTGCCAGCTCACCTTATACCGGGGAGCTGTTTTTT
TRBJ1-2	TRBD1	TRBV5-6	-	CASRGQNYGYTF	TGTGCCAGCAGGGGACAGAACTATGGCTACACCTTC
TRBJ2-7	TRBD1	TRBV4-1	-	CASSPGTDRSYEQYF	TGCGCCAGCAGCCCCGGGACAGATCGCTCCTACGAGCAGTACTTC
TRBJ1-1	-	TRBV3-1/TRBV3-2	-	CASSRRETEAFF	TGTGCCAGCAGCCGCCGGGAGACTGAAGCTTTCTTT
TRBJ2-2	-	TRBV12-3/TRBV12-4	-	CASNPSGTGELFF	TGTGCCAGCAATCCCTCAGGCACCGGGGAGCTGTTTTTT
TRBJ2-3	TRBD1	TRBV19	-	CASRLGTGSADTQYF	TGTGCCAGTCGGTTGGGGACAGGGAGCGCAGATACGCAGTATTTT
TRBJ1-1	TRBD1	TRBV7-2	-	CASSSQGDTEAFF	TGTGCCAGCAGCTCACAGGGGGACACTGAAGCTTTCTTT
TRBJ2-5	TRBD2	TRBV20-1	few	CSASALRLAGEETQYF	TGCAGTGCTAGTGCTCTGAGACTAGCGGGAGAAGAGACCCAGTACTTC
TRBJ1-2	-	TRBV7-2	-	CASSLLAGGYTF	TGTGCCAGCAGCTTACTAGCCGGTGGCTACACCTTC
TRBJ1-1	-	TRBV9	-	CASSYQDSLNTEAFF	TGTGCCAGCAGCTACCAGGACAGCCTGAACACTGAAGCTTTCTTT
TRBJ2-1	-	TRBV5-1	few	CASSPELRSHEQFF	TGCGCCAGCAGCCCCGAACTTAGATCCCATGAGCAGTTCTTC
TRBJ2-1	TRBD2	TRBV9	once	CASSVASGGPGNEQFF	TGTGCCAGCAGCGTAGCCTCGGGAGGGCCTGGCAATGAGCAGTTCTTC
TRBJ1-2	-	TRBV12-3/TRBV12-4	-	CASSLARSYTF	TGTGCCAGCAGTTTAGCGCGCAGCTACACCTTC
TRBJ2-2	TRBD1	TRBV11-2	-	CASSRWDRGDGELFF	TGTGCCAGCAGTAGATGGGACAGGGGGGACGGGGAGCTGTTTTTT
TRBJ2-3	-	TRBV7-9	-	CASSAWGADTQYF	TGTGCCAGCAGCGCCTGGGGGGCAGATACGCAGTATTTT
TRBJ2-1	-	TRBV7-9	-	CASSLVINEQFF	TGTGCCAGCAGCTTAGTTATCAATGAGCAGTTCTTC
TRBJ1-5	-	TRBV6-2/TRBV6-3	-	CASSSQEVGFYSNQPQHF	TGTGCCAGCAGTTCTCAGGAGGTGGGTTTTTATAGCAATCAGCCCCAGCATTTT
TRBJ2-7	-	TRBV4-3	-	CASSQDQRGSYEQYF	TGCGCCAGCAGCCAAGATCAACGGGGAAGCTACGAGCAGTACTTC
TRBJ2-1	TRBD2	TRBV29-1	-	CSVEGTSGTYNEQFF	TGCAGCGTTGAAGGGACTAGCGGGACCTACAATGAGCAGTTCTTC